This paragraph reports one T cell receptor (beta chain). Its antigen is currently unknown. These data originate in a study of Ad26.COV2.S vaccination and SARS-CoV-2 variants. The CDR3 sequence is 19 residues long. Data came from immunoSEQ multiplex PCR; TCRdb stores just in-frame clones and leaves some out. The sample has roughly 180,000 clones, 70% to 90% seen once. Study-wide findings and caveats: Reportedly, after vaccination the spike-specific CD8+ and CD4+ T cell responses displayed substantial breadth. Measures of TCR breadth and depth may have fallen short of total T cell responses. Vaccinees and placebo recipients showed similar non-spike TCR breadth.

Sequencing used peripheral blood, obtained after recovery from COVID-19. The TCR sequence derives from a human donor who had recovered from COVID-19. The gene calls are TRBV21-1 and TRBJ1-5; the table calls TRBD1, which could not be checked here. TRBV21-1 is marked as a pseudogene. This CDR3 is CASGTGCVDEDHSNQPQHF. The CDR3 coding sequence is TGTGCCAGCGGGACAGGGTGCGTTGACGAGGATCATAGCAATCAGCCCCAGCATTTT.